Listed here are 19 T cell receptor beta chains from one sample, sequenced in a study of T cells in Graves' hyperthyroidism and ophthalmopathy. The source material, RNA transcripts, was used to amplify TCR beta CDR3 regions. The TCR CDR3 first-round RT-PCR relied on the HTBI primer set. TCRdb called the multiplex PCR reads again in MiXCR, with one record for every CDR3 protein. The sample includes roughly 93,000 distinct CDR3 sequences, about 51% of them seen just once. The sequenced sample was blood. All receptors come from a woman aged 40 to 50 with Graves' hyperthyroidism.

In its sample, this clonotype was seen once. The genes are TRBV20-1 and TRBJ1-1, with 9 bases fitting TRBD1. The junction had 6 bases not matched to a gene; V was cut back by 6 bases and J by 4 bases. Germline CDR1 and CDR2: DFQATT and SNEGSKA (reference sequence). CDR3 length: 13 residues. The CDR3 sequence is CSARDREGTEAFF. Written as DNA, the CDR3 is TGCAGTGCACGGGACAGGGAGGGCACTGAAGCTTTCTTT.

The rearrangement uses TRBV5-1 and TRBJ1-5, with D perhaps TRBD1 (5 bases). CDR3 length: 13 residues. Trimming took 2 bases from V and 6 from J, leaving 9 bases between them. Germline values: CDR1 SGHRS, CDR2 YFSETQ. CDR3 DNA: TGCGCCAGCAGCTTCTCCGGGGCTCAGCCCCAGCATTTT. This gives the protein CASSFSGAQPQHF.

This clonotype was recorded at least ten times. V is TRBV20-1 and J is TRBJ1-6, with 7 bases matching TRBD1. Germline V gene data show CDR1 as DFQATT and CDR2 as SNEGSKA (reference sequence). V shed 6 bases and J 4 bases; nucleotides not matched to a gene: 12. The CDR3 has 16 residues. CDR3 DNA sequence: TGCAGTGCCACCCAGCTCAGGGGGATGTATAATTCACCCCTCCACTTT. As protein: CSATQLRGMYNSPLHF.

V is TRBV24-1 and J is TRBJ1-1, with D uncertain. This CDR3 region has 14 residues. Germline V CDR1 and CDR2: KGHDR, SFDVKD. Trimming stripped 4 bases from V and 1 base from J, with 9 bases between. CDR3 in DNA: TGTGCCACCAGTGACCCTTCTAAGAACACTGAAGCTTTCTTT. It encodes CATSDPSKNTEAFF.

The chain recombines TRBV20-1 with TRBJ2-7, with 8 bases fitting TRBD2. The J segment lost 3 bases and the V segment lost 2 bases, leaving 15 bases of the junction unmatched. This CDR3 is built from 17 residues. CDR1 and CDR2 from the germline V gene are DFQATT and SNEGSKA (reference sequence). CDR3 sequence: CSARSGRLKAGDYEQYF. In nucleotides, the CDR3 is TGCAGTGCTAGATCGGGCAGACTTAAAGCGGGAGACTACGAGCAGTACTTC.

V gene TRBV10-2 combines with J gene TRBJ2-5; either TRBD1 or TRBD2 may fit D (6 bases each). CDR1 is WSHSY, CDR2 SAAADI, per germline. CDR3 length: 16 residues. Trimming shortened V by 0 bases and J by 5 bases, and 16 bases separated the two germline ends. The CDR3 region has the DNA TGCGCCAGCAGTGAGTCGACTCGGGGGCGCGAGGAGACCCAGTACTTC. Translated, it gives CASSESTRGREETQYF.

V and J are TRBV2 and TRBJ1-4; unclear D gene. CDR3 size: 14 residues. Trimming removed 3 bases from V and 8 bases from J, with 13 bases in between. Per germline, CDR1 SNHLY and CDR2 FYNNEI. The CDR3 coding sequence is TGTGCCAGCAGTGACGGGAGAGCGGACGAAAAACTGTTTTTT. Its translation is CASSDGRADEKLFF.

V gene TRBV5-6 combines with J gene TRBJ2-5, with D possibly matching TRBD2 (6 bases). V was shortened by 1 base and J by 4 bases, with 17 bases between the two germline ends. Per germline, CDR1 SGHDT and CDR2 YYEEEE. This CDR3 comprises 16 residues. Here the CDR3 reads CASSLRAMRDAETQYF. The CDR3 bases are TGTGCCAGCAGCTTGAGAGCCATGCGGGATGCAGAGACCCAGTACTTC.

This clonotype was detected many times. V usage is TRBV5-1 and J usage is TRBJ2-5; D is undetermined. V was shortened by 4 bases and J by 7 bases, with 8 bases between the two germline ends. The V gene's germline CDR1 is SGHRS and CDR2 YFSETQ. The CDR3 has 11 residues. CDR3 coding DNA: TGCGCCAGCAGCATGCCTGGGACCCAGTACTTC. Amino acids: CASSMPGTQYF.

As for this clonotype: This may be a read error, as it is one base from a much larger clone. The CDR3 ends on some other residue instead of the conserved phenylalanine or tryptophan, so this is likely a read error. V and J are TRBV5-1 and TRBJ2-1, with a tentative D call TRBD2 (5 bases). The end of the DNA is better explained by TRBJ2-7, so the J call may be wrong. This CDR3 is built from 13 residues. Germline V gene data show CDR1 as SGHRS and CDR2 as YFSETQ. The CDR3 DNA is TGCGCCAGCAGCTTCGGGGTTTCCTACGAGCAGTACCTC. It codes for CASSFGVSYEQYL.

This sequence joins TRBV9 and TRBJ2-5; D perhaps matches TRBD1 (6 bases). This CDR3 contains 13 residues. The germline V gene encodes CDR1 SGDLS and CDR2 YYNGEE. V was cut by 7 bases and J by 5 bases, with 15 bases left in between. This CDR3 reads CASQEWQGETQYF. The CDR3 DNA is TGTGCCAGCCAAGAGTGGCAGGGGGAGACCCAGTACTTC.

This rearrangement joins TRBV7-2 to TRBJ2-7; 11 bases are shared with TRBD1. The CDR3 extends over 13 amino acids. CDR1 is SGHTA, CDR2 FQGNSA, per germline. V dropped 9 bases and J dropped 4; count of bases not matched to a gene: 5. The CDR3: CASRGTGGYEQYF. CDR3 DNA sequence: TGTGCCAGTCGCGGGACAGGGGGTTACGAGCAGTACTTC.

This clonotype was counted once. The chain couples TRBV7-8 to TRBJ2-5; 7 nucleotides agree with TRBD1. This CDR3 comprises 15 residues. V was clipped by 5 bases and J by 9 bases; unmatched bases: 15. Germline V lookup: CDR1 SGHVS, CDR2 FQNEAQ. The CDR3 here is CASSRLTGDNQPQYF. The CDR3 DNA is TGTGCCAGCAGCCGACTTACAGGGGACAATCAGCCCCAGTACTTC.

This chain joins TRBV14 and TRBJ2-2; D gene unclear. Trimming shortened V by 1 base and J by 4 bases, and 16 bases separated the two germline ends. Germline V gene sequence: CDR1 SGHDN, CDR2 FVKESK. The CDR3 totals 17 residues. This CDR3 reads CASSQGFNHHLTGELFF. The CDR3 nucleotides are TGTGCCAGCAGCCAAGGGTTTAACCACCACCTCACCGGGGAGCTGTTTTTT.

The rearrangement links TRBV7-2 to TRBJ2-3; unclear D gene. Trimming removed 5 bases at V and 1 base at J, with 10 bases between. This CDR3 contains 14 residues. Germline V gene sequence: CDR1 SGHTA, CDR2 FQGNSA. CDR3 sequence reads: CASSNIEGTDTQYF. Written as DNA, the CDR3 is TGTGCCAGCAGCAACATAGAGGGCACAGATACGCAGTATTTT. Drawing the rest from reference TRBV7-2 and TRBJ2-3, the complete variable domain is GAGVSQSPSNKVTEKGKDVELRCDPISGHTALYWYRQSLGQGLEFLIYFQGNSAPDKSGLPSDRFSAERTGGSVSTLTIQRTQQEDSAVYLCASSNIEGTDTQYFGPGTRLTVL.

V gene TRBV20-1 combines with J gene TRBJ1-6, with 7 bases fitting TRBD1. The V gene's germline CDR1 is DFQATT and CDR2 SNEGSKA (reference sequence). The CDR3 runs 15 residues. J was trimmed by 0 bases and V by 6 bases; bases with no gene match: 5. Here the CDR3 DNA reads TGCAGTGCGTCCGACAGGGTCTCCTATAATTCACCCCTCCACTTT. Protein: CSASDRVSYNSPLHF.

This clonotype was counted between two and nine times. The rearrangement links TRBV12-3 or TRBV12-4 to TRBJ2-3; TRBD2 agrees at 8 bases. Losses at the gene ends were 9 bases for V and 0 bases for J; bases not matched to a gene: 5. The CDR3 has 14 residues. CDR3 amino acids: CASKTSASTDTQYF. The CDR3 DNA reads TGTGCCAGTAAGACTAGCGCGAGCACAGATACGCAGTATTTT.

A note on this clonotype: Without the conserved terminal phenylalanine or tryptophan, this CDR3 likely stems from a read error. It is unclear where the CDR3 begins or ends on the DNA, so no DNA is shown, and the CDR3 is as TCRdb lists it. The chain is built from TRBV6-6 and TRBJ1-4. 8 amino acids form the CDR3, both terminal residues included. The germline V gene encodes CDR1 MNHNY and CDR2 SVGAGI (reference sequence). This CDR3 reads CASSSEVG.

This sequence joins TRBV9 and TRBJ2-2; unclear D gene. This CDR3 comprises 11 residues. Germline loops: CDR1 SGDLS, CDR2 YYNGEE. V was shortened by 3 bases and J by 7 bases, with 4 bases between the two germline ends. CDR3 DNA: TGTGCCAGCAGCGGGGACGGGGAGCTGTTTTTT. Its protein product is CASSGDGELFF.